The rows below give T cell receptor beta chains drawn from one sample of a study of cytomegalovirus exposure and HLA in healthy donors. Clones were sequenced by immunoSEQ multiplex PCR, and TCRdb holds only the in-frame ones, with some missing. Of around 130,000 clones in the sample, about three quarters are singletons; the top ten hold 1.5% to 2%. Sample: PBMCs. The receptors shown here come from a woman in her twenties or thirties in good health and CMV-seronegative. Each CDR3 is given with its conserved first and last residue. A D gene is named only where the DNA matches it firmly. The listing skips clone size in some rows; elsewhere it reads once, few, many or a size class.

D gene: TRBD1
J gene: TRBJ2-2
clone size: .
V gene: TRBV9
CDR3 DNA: TGTGCCAGCAGCGTCGGGGACAGGAACACCGGGGAGCTGTTTTTT
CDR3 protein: CASSVGDRNTGELFF

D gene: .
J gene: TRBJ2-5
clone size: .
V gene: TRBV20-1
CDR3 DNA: TGCAGTGCAAACTCCCAAGAGACCCAGTACTTC
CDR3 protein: CSANSQETQYF

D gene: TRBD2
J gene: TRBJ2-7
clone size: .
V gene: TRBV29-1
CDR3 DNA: TGCAGCGTTGTGGGACTAGCGGGAGTGGGGCACGAGCAGTACTTC
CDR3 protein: CSVVGLAGVGHEQYF

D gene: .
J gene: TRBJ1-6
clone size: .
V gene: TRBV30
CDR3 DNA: TGTGCCTGGAGACAACCGCTTCTGACAGGCAGGAACTCCTATAATTCACCCCTCCACTTT
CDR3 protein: CAWRQPLLTGRNSYNSPLHF

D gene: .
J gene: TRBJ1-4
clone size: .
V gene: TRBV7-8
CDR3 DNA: TGTGCCAGCAGTAAAGGGGCTGGGGAAAAACTGTTTTTT
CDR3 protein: CASSKGAGEKLFF

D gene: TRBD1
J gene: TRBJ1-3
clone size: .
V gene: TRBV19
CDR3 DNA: TGTGCCAGTAGTCATCCGGGACAGGGGAGGAACACCATATATTTT
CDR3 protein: CASSHPGQGRNTIYF

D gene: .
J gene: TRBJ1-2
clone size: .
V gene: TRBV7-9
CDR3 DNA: TGTGCCAGCAGCTTGGGGGGGCTGGACTATGGCTACACCTTC
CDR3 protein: CASSLGGLDYGYTF

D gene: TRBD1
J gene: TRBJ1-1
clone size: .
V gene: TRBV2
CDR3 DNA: TGTGCCAGCAAACGAACCGGGGGACAGCAAAGCACTGAAGCTTTCTTT
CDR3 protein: CASKRTGGQQSTEAFF

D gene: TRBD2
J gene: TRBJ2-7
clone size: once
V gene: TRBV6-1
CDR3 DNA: TGTGCCAGCAGGCCCGGACTAGCGGGAAAGGACGAGCAGTACTTC
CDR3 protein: CASRPGLAGKDEQYF

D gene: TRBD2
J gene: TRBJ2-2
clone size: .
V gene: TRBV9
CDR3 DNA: TGTGCCAGCAGCGTAGCTCGGGACCGGTCAACTAGCGGGGGGGCCAACGGGGAGCTGTTTTTT
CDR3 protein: CASSVARDRSTSGGANGELFF

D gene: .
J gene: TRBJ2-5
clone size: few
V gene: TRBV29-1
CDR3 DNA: TGCAGCGTTGGTAGCGGACAAGAGACCCAGTACTTC
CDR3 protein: CSVGSGQETQYF

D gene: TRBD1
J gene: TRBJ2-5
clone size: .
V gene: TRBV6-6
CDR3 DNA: TGTGCCAGTCGACCGGGACAGGGGGCTCGAGAGACCCAGTACTTC
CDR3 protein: CASRPGQGARETQYF